The rows below give T cell receptor beta chains drawn from one sample of a study of cytomegalovirus exposure and HLA in healthy donors. Profiled with immunoSEQ multiplex PCR; TCRdb holds only in-frame clones, not every one. The sample has 200,000 to 250,000 clones; about 72% are singletons. Input material: PBMCs. The receptors come from a male donor in good health and CMV-seronegative. CDR3s include the opening cysteine and the closing phenylalanine or tryptophan.

CDR3: CASTPPGDGQPQHF
V: TRBV19

CDR3: CASMQVTEAFF
V: TRBV19

CDR3: CASSYFSGRQETQYF
V: TRBV7-9

CDR3: CASSPLDSYRSYEQYF
V: TRBV14

CDR3: CASSVGERGGLYNEQFF
V: TRBV9

CDR3: CASRNRAGAEQFF
V: TRBV2

CDR3: CASSGLAGGPDEQYF
V: TRBV6-5

CDR3: CASSVGGSGRYEQYF
V: TRBV2

CDR3: CASSPTGGWASSYNEQFF
V: TRBV5-1

CDR3: CASSQSFSVPSYEQYF
V: TRBV4-2

CDR3: CASNTGLGDTQYF
V: TRBV19

CDR3: CASSVGAGDGKNIQYF
V: TRBV10-1

CDR3: CASSQGRGKGYEQYF
V: TRBV14

CDR3: CASSEVLRNEQFF
V: TRBV2

CDR3: CASSPGTGPVLGTDTQYF
V: TRBV5-6

CDR3: CASSLKGQDSSYNSPLHF
V: TRBV5-1

CDR3: CASRSQGTNYGYTF
V: TRBV28

CDR3: CASRSGAKANYGYTF
V: TRBV28

CDR3: CASSQSGSSYNEQFF
V: TRBV9

CDR3: CASSYSAGAYEQYF
V: TRBV6-6

CDR3: CASSLGPDGGQYF
V: TRBV11-2

CDR3: CASSSRGNQPQHF
V: TRBV7-2

CDR3: CASSQVSETQYF
V: TRBV4-1